The 22 T cell receptor beta chains below come from one sample, sequenced in a study of cytomegalovirus exposure and HLA in healthy donors. Use of 60 Vbeta and 13 Jbeta primers characterized the PCR. Assay used: immunoSEQ multiplex PCR; TCRdb lists only in-frame clones, some missing. With around 40,000 clones in the sample, the ten largest clones hold less than 1.5%. Sequences were obtained from PBMCs. The receptors shown here come from a young man in good health and CMV-seronegative.

This rearrangement joins TRBV5-1 to TRBJ1-1; TRBD1 agrees at 8 bases. This CDR3 is 18 amino acids long. Germline-derived CDR1 and CDR2 are SGHRS and YFSETQ. The V and J ends lost 7 bases and 1 base, in that order; junction bases with no gene match: 18. In DNA form, the CDR3 reads TGCGCCAGCGCGTCTGGGACAGGTCCAACTGGGGGGAACACTGAAGCTTTCTTT. The encoded protein is CASASGTGPTGGNTEAFF.

In nucleotides, the CDR3 is TGCGCCAGCAGGGGGACGGGAGTCACTGAAGCTTTCTTT. Its protein product is CASRGTGVTEAFF. The gene calls are TRBV4-1 and TRBJ1-1; TRBD1 might be the D (5 bases). Looked up from germline, CDR1 is MGHRA and CDR2 is YSYEKL. Trimming pared 6 bases from V and 4 bases from J, leaving 12 bases between. This CDR3 spans 13 amino acids.

This chain connects TRBV5-1 to TRBJ2-7; tentatively, D is TRBD2 (7 bases). The CDR3 totals 15 residues. In germline, CDR1 is SGHRS, CDR2 YFSETQ. Trimming removed 3 bases from V and 5 bases from J, with 18 bases in between. The CDR3 region has the DNA TGCGCCAGCAGCTGGGCGGTTGGGGGGGCCGACGAGCAGTACTTC. Its protein is CASSWAVGGADEQYF.

This rearrangement joins TRBV2 to TRBJ2-1, with 7 bases identical to TRBD2. Trimming removed 9 bases from V and 4 bases from J; junction bases left unmatched: 18. From germline, CDR1 is SNHLY and CDR2 FYNNEI. The CDR3 runs to 17 residues. CDR3 sequence: CASWGASGPLGYNEQFF. The CDR3 nucleotides are TGTGCCAGTTGGGGTGCTAGCGGCCCCTTGGGATACAATGAGCAGTTCTTC.

The chain has TRBV6-1 and TRBJ2-1, with 12 bases fitting TRBD2. CDR1 MNHNS and CDR2 SASEGT come from the germline V gene. This CDR3 is built from 15 residues. Trimming removed 5 bases from V and 7 bases from J; junction bases left unmatched: 6. Here the CDR3 DNA reads TGTGCCAGCAGTTCCCTAGCGGGAGGGCGTAATGAGCAGTTCTTC. This sequence encodes CASSSLAGGRNEQFF.

V is TRBV19 and J is TRBJ1-5; 9 bases match TRBD1. Trimming cost V 2 bases and J 4 bases; bases outside gene matches: 3. The CDR3 runs to 15 residues. The V gene's germline CDR1 is LNHDA and CDR2 SQIVND (reference sequence). This chain's CDR3 is CASSIQGQGNQPQHF. In nucleotides, the CDR3 is TGTGCCAGTAGTATACAGGGACAGGGAAATCAGCCCCAGCATTTT. The full variable domain, its missing parts supplied by reference TRBV19 and TRBJ1-5, is DGGITQSPKYLFRKEGQNVTLSCEQNLNHDAMYWYRQDPGQGLRLIYYSQIVNDFQKGDIAEGYSVSREKKESFPLTVTSAQKNPTAFYLCASSIQGQGNQPQHFGDGTRLSIL.

The rearrangement links TRBV19 to TRBJ2-1, with D possibly matching TRBD1 (5 bases). The germline V gene encodes CDR1 LNHDA and CDR2 SQIVND (reference sequence). Trimming took off 5 bases at V and 10 bases at J, with 21 bases between the two ends. The CDR3 has 15 amino acids. The CDR3 DNA is TGTGCCAGTAGTGCAGGGCGCACCCGAGCCCACGAGCAGTTCTTC. It specifies CASSAGRTRAHEQFF.

The chain joins TRBV18 to TRBJ2-3; D gene ambiguous. With 2 bases removed from V and 2 bases from J, the gap between germline ends came to 14 bases. This CDR3 region has 16 residues. Germline lookup yields CDR1 KGHSH and CDR2 LQKENI. CDR3 coding DNA: TGTGCCAGCTCACCAATTGGGCCTTCTTACACAGATACGCAGTATTTT. This gives the protein CASSPIGPSYTDTQYF. The full variable domain, completed using reference TRBV18 and TRBJ2-3, is NAGVMQNPRHLVRRRGQEARLRCSPMKGHSHVYWYRQLPEEGLKFMVYLQKENIIDESGMPKERFSAEFPKEGPSILRIQQVVRGDSAAYFCASSPIGPSYTDTQYFGPGTRLTVL.

V is TRBV7-2 and J is TRBJ1-2; D gene unclear. CDR3 length: 13 amino acids. Germline V CDR1 and CDR2: SGHTA, FQGNSA. V shed 2 bases and J shed 4 bases, with 8 bases lying between them. CDR3 sequence: CASSLIQLYGYTF. The CDR3 bases are TGTGCCAGCAGCTTAATACAGCTCTATGGCTACACCTTC.

V gene TRBV5-6 combines with J gene TRBJ1-5; perhaps TRBD1 as D (5 bases). This CDR3 contains 13 residues. Trimming took off 2 bases at V and 5 bases at J, with 8 bases between the two ends. Germline values: CDR1 SGHDT, CDR2 YYEEEE. CDR3 bases: TGTGCCAGCAGCTTAGCGGGGGATCAGCCCCAGCATTTT. Protein sequence: CASSLAGDQPQHF. Combining the CDR3 with reference TRBV5-6 and TRBJ1-5 gives the whole variable domain DAGVTQSPTHLIKTRGQQVTLRCSPKSGHDTVSWYQQALGQGPQFIFQYYEEEERQRGNFPDRFSGHQFPNYSSELNVNALLLGDSALYLCASSLAGDQPQHFGDGTRLSIL.

This chain links TRBV19 with TRBJ2-3; 7 nucleotides match TRBD2. Per germline, CDR1 LNHDA and CDR2 SQIVND (reference sequence). The V segment lost 5 bases and the J segment 1 base; nucleotides outside the gene matches: 9. The CDR3 runs to 16 residues. The DNA for the CDR3 is TGTGCCAGTAGTCCCAGGGCGGCGGGAGGCACAGATACGCAGTATTTT. Protein sequence: CASSPRAAGGTDTQYF. Full variable domain (rest looked up from reference TRBV19 and TRBJ2-3): DGGITQSPKYLFRKEGQNVTLSCEQNLNHDAMYWYRQDPGQGLRLIYYSQIVNDFQKGDIAEGYSVSREKKESFPLTVTSAQKNPTAFYLCASSPRAAGGTDTQYFGPGTRLTVL.

The chain carries TRBV6-5 and TRBJ1-2, with D hard to call. Germline V gene data show CDR1 as MNHEY and CDR2 as SVGAGI. This CDR3 is 14 amino acids long. V was clipped by 5 bases and J by 8 bases, with 18 bases between them. The CDR3 reads CASSDPGVGHGYTF. CDR3 sequence (DNA): TGTGCCAGCAGTGACCCCGGGGTTGGTCACGGCTACACCTTC.

The rearrangement uses TRBV12-1 and TRBJ2-3; the DNA was not compared with TRBD1, the D call given in the table. TRBV12-1 is a pseudogene. This CDR3 has 16 residues. Here the CDR3 DNA reads TGTGCCAGCAGCTCCCCCGACAGGGCTAGCACAGATACGCAGTATTTT. Translating it yields CASSSPDRASTDTQYF.

V is TRBV27 and J is TRBJ2-7; the D is unclear. This CDR3 has 13 residues. V was pared by 7 bases and J by 3 bases, with 13 bases between. Germline lookup yields CDR1 MNHEY and CDR2 SMNVEV (reference sequence). DNA of the CDR3: TGTGCCAGCACTTCCACCCACGGCTACGAGCAGTACTTC. Encoded protein: CASTSTHGYEQYF.

This chain links TRBV9 with TRBJ2-7, with a possible D match to TRBD1 (7 bases). V shed 2 bases and J shed 7 bases, with 16 bases lying between them. Germline V gene sequence: CDR1 SGDLS, CDR2 YYNGEE. The CDR3 length is 14 residues. The CDR3 protein is CASSVGVGGQEQYF. The DNA of the CDR3 is TGTGCCAGCAGCGTCGGGGTCGGGGGACAGGAGCAGTACTTC.

V is TRBV4-1 and J is TRBJ2-7, with D possibly being TRBD2 (5 bases). Trimming took 0 bases from V and 7 from J, leaving 19 bases between them. Germline V gene sequence: CDR1 MGHRA, CDR2 YSYEKL. The CDR3 runs 16 residues. CDR3 residues: CASSQDDLVGVREQYF. The CDR3 DNA sequence: TGCGCCAGCAGCCAAGATGACCTCGTGGGAGTGCGGGAGCAGTACTTC.

This sequence joins TRBV7-7 and TRBJ2-7, with TRBD1 matching over 9 bases. The CDR3 runs 14 residues. From germline, CDR1 is SSHAT and CDR2 FNYEAQ (reference sequence). The junction had 3 bases not matched to a gene; V was cut back by 4 bases and J by 2 bases. In DNA form, the CDR3 reads TGTGCCAGCAGCTCCGGGACAGGGACCTACGAGCAGTACTTC. It is translated as CASSSGTGTYEQYF.

J is TRBJ2-5 and V is TRBV30; tentatively, D is TRBD2 (6 bases). Trimming took 5 bases from V and 2 from J, leaving 12 bases between them. Per germline, CDR1 GTSNPN and CDR2 SVGIG (reference sequence). This CDR3 is 13 amino acids long. CDR3 region: CAWARLEQETQYF. DNA for the CDR3: TGTGCCTGGGCTCGACTAGAACAAGAGACCCAGTACTTC. Drawing the rest from reference TRBV30 and TRBJ2-5, the complete variable domain is SQTIHQWPATLVQPVGSPLSLECTVEGTSNPNLYWYRQAAGRGLQLLFYSVGIGQISSEVPQNLSASRPQDRQFILSSKKLLLSDSGFYLCAWARLEQETQYFGPGTRLLVL.

This rearrangement joins TRBV5-1 to TRBJ2-7; TRBD1 matches 7 bases. The CDR3 has 12 residues. Germline-derived CDR1 and CDR2 are SGHRS and YFSETQ. V shed 4 bases and J 6 bases; nucleotides not matched to a gene: 4. CDR3 bases: TGCGCCAGCAGCACGGGACAGCGCGAGCAGTACTTC. It encodes CASSTGQREQYF.

The chain joins TRBV29-1 to TRBJ2-7, with TRBD1 as a possible D gene (5 bases). This CDR3 is built from 13 residues. The germline gives CDR1 SQVTM, CDR2 ANQGSEA. The V gene lost 0 bases and the J gene lost 3 bases, with 9 bases spanning the gap. CDR3 amino acids: CSVEDLGRYEQYF. CDR3 nucleotides: TGCAGCGTTGAAGATCTGGGGCGCTACGAGCAGTACTTC.

This chain uses TRBV18 with TRBJ2-6; 9 nucleotides match TRBD1. The CDR3 loop spans 18 amino acids. The V and J ends lost 6 bases and 1 base, in that order; junction bases with no gene match: 10. Germline V gives CDR1 KGHSH, CDR2 LQKENI. CDR3 coding DNA: TGTGCCAGCTCGAGCGGACAGGGGCCCGGTTCTGGGGCCAACGTCCTGACTTTC. It translates to CASSSGQGPGSGANVLTF.

The V gene is TRBV7-9, the J gene TRBJ1-1; the D gene is possibly TRBD1 (5 bases). Germline assignment: CDR1 SEHNR and CDR2 FQNEAQ (reference sequence). Trimming removed 6 bases from V and 1 base from J, with 12 bases in between. The CDR3 runs to 14 residues. The CDR3 spells CASRSLQGNTEAFF. As DNA, the CDR3 is TGTGCCAGCAGGTCCCTCCAGGGGAACACTGAAGCTTTCTTT.